This is a list of T cell receptor beta chains from one sample in a study of T cell responses to AZD1222 COVID-19 vaccine. The protocol was immunoSEQ multiplex PCR, while the TCRdb copy is restricted to in-frame clones and leaves out a portion. The repertoire holds 120,000 to 150,000 clones, over 80% seen once, with approximately 3% in the top ten. The sequences come from peripheral blood, collected on day 0 of MenACWY control vaccination. The receptors derive from an adult in good health. The conserved cysteine and the conserved F or W are not part of the CDR3 here.

TRBJ2-7 | TRBV28 | ASAVGGSSYEQY
TRBJ2-1 | TRBV7-3 | ASSLSTGLGYNEQF
TRBJ2-3 | TRBV14 | ASSQGSSTDTQY
TRBJ1-3 | TRBV5-5 | ASSFSGTRLSGNTIY
TRBJ2-7 | TRBV30 | AWSDGTGPYEQY
TRBJ2-7 | TRBV6-1 | ASSEARGYEQY
TRBJ1-1 | TRBV11-2 | ASSPVYTEAF
TRBJ2-5 | TRBV27 | ASSFDQGGAETQY
TRBJ2-7 | TRBV5-1 | ASSPAGEYEQY
TRBJ1-1 | TRBV6-5 | ASSYAGANTEAF
TRBJ1-3 | TRBV2 | ASSLDRFGNTIY
TRBJ1-6 | TRBV6-5 | ASSPRGRTYSPLH
TRBJ1-2 | TRBV28 | ATLPVGIFDYGYT
TRBJ2-3 | TRBV28 | ASSFQGGGYTDTQY
TRBJ2-1 | TRBV9 | ASSVEPTGDTYNEQF
TRBJ1-2 | TRBV3-1/TRBV3-2 | ASSQDTLAGVGYT
TRBJ2-1 | TRBV7-7 | ASSPLGGTGYNEQF
TRBJ2-1 | TRBV7-9 | ASSRTQGAAHNEQF
TRBJ1-1 | TRBV11-1 | ASSPIRTSSTEAF
TRBJ2-7 | TRBV2 | ASSEAATGAYEQY
TRBJ2-5 | TRBV6-1 | ASSESEGSQETQY
TRBJ1-5 | TRBV20-1 | SASEGYSNQPQH
TRBJ2-7 | TRBV9 | ASSSTGGLDEQY
TRBJ1-5 | TRBV9 | ASSVVAVGQPQH
TRBJ2-2 | TRBV9 | ASSVETNENTGELF
TRBJ1-1 | TRBV2 | ASSGRWNTEAF
TRBJ2-1 | TRBV11-3 | ASSLGQRPDNEQF
TRBJ1-1 | TRBV11-2 | ASSFMGTEAF
TRBJ2-1 | TRBV19 | ASSIAGVNNEQF
TRBJ1-1 | TRBV9 | ASSQGRGLAGTEAF
TRBJ1-4 | TRBV7-9 | ASSDRTGGEDEKLF
TRBJ2-2 | TRBV7-8 | ASSPAGRTGELF
TRBJ2-3 | TRBV7-9 | ASSPRGHSTDTQY
TRBJ2-2 | TRBV3-1/TRBV3-2 | ASSLRASKGTGELF
TRBJ2-1 | TRBV2 | ASSGGYLDEEQF
TRBJ2-4 | TRBV29-1 | SGRGGTKNIQY
TRBJ1-6 | TRBV19 | ASSIVPALGNSPLH
TRBJ1-1 | TRBV7-2 | ASSLDTEAF
TRBJ1-3 | TRBV29-1 | SVGTGRNTIY
TRBJ1-5 | TRBV19 | ASRETGTSNQPQH
TRBJ2-3 | TRBV9 | ASSVALREGLMTDTQY
TRBJ2-7 | TRBV13 | ASSLLGRFSDEQY
TRBJ1-1 | TRBV19 | ASSIEGANTEAF
TRBJ2-1 | TRBV9 | ASSVGTGPLHEQF
TRBJ2-3 | TRBV5-1 | ASSLRTGVVADTQY
TRBJ1-2 | TRBV2 | ASSATIYGYT
TRBJ1-3 | TRBV27 | ASSPQAGGNTIY